The rows below give T cell receptor beta chains drawn from one sample of a study of blood T cell repertoires in COVID-19. Method: immunoSEQ multiplex PCR; TCRdb's copy keeps in-frame clones and lacks some. This sample has approximately 140,000 clones; more than 75% occur once, and the top ten carry roughly 15%. Sequencing was performed on peripheral blood. These receptors came from a human donor with acute or convalescent COVID-19. The donor label of this sample is uncertain. The CDR3 runs from the conserved cysteine through the conserved F or W. D genes are given only for firm matches. Clone size is not always given. Where it is, it says once, few, many or a class for expanded clones.

TRBJ2-5,.,TRBV7-9,TRBD2,CASRTSGYQETQYF,TGTGCCAGCCGGACTAGCGGGTACCAAGAGACCCAGTACTTC
TRBJ2-1,.,TRBV4-1,TRBD2,CASSQPSGGDYNEQFF,TGCGCCAGCAGCCAGCCTAGCGGGGGGGACTACAATGAGCAGTTCTTC
TRBJ1-1,.,TRBV18,.,CASSPPGVLNTEAFF,TGTGCCAGCTCACCACCCGGTGTCCTGAACACTGAAGCTTTCTTT
TRBJ1-1,.,TRBV9,.,CASSPTSRAGMDTEAFF,TGTGCCAGCAGCCCAACCTCTCGGGCGGGGATGGACACTGAAGCTTTCTTT
TRBJ2-2,once,TRBV18,.,CASSPYVTANTGELFF,TGTGCCAGCTCACCCTACGTTACAGCGAACACCGGGGAGCTGTTTTTT
TRBJ2-5,.,TRBV20-1,.,CSALGGETQYF,TGCAGTGCTTTAGGGGGAGAGACCCAGTACTTC
TRBJ2-7,.,TRBV5-1,TRBD1,CASSPPGTGNEQYF,TGCGCCAGCAGTCCCCCCGGGACAGGGAACGAGCAGTACTTC
TRBJ1-1,once,TRBV5-1,TRBD1,CASSPGQARAEAFF,TGCGCCAGCAGCCCGGGACAGGCTCGGGCTGAAGCTTTCTTT
TRBJ2-1,.,TRBV4-3,TRBD2,CASSQDSAGAGGEQFF,TGCGCCAGCAGCCAAGATTCTGCGGGGGCGGGAGGTGAGCAGTTCTTC
TRBJ2-3,.,TRBV2,.,CASSVGRGTDTQYF,TGTGCCAGCAGTGTTGGCAGGGGCACAGATACGCAGTATTTT
TRBJ2-1,few,TRBV5-1,TRBD2,CASSLAGTSGGYNEQFF,TGCGCCAGCAGCTTGGCCGGGACTAGCGGGGGGTACAATGAGCAGTTCTTC
TRBJ2-5,.,TRBV2,TRBD2,CASTLRLAQETQYF,TGTGCCAGCACCCTAAGACTAGCACAAGAGACCCAGTACTTC
TRBJ1-3,.,TRBV25-1,.,CASSGWARGNTIYF,TGTGCCAGCAGCGGTTGGGCCCGTGGAAACACCATATATTTT
TRBJ2-4,.,TRBV19,TRBD2,CASSSERGNIQYF,TGTGCCAGTAGTAGCGAGCGGGGGAACATTCAGTACTTC
TRBJ1-1,once,TRBV19,.,CASRLGHLNTEAFF,TGTGCCAGTAGACTTGGACACCTGAACACTGAAGCTTTCTTT
TRBJ2-1,once,TRBV4-1,TRBD2,CASSLGLAGGIANEQFF,TGCGCCAGCAGCCTGGGACTAGCGGGGGGGATCGCCAATGAGCAGTTCTTC
TRBJ2-2,.,TRBV19,TRBD1,CASSQGQGGGELFF,TGTGCCAGTAGTCAGGGACAGGGAGGCGGGGAGCTGTTTTTT
TRBJ1-2,.,TRBV10-3,.,CATDGDSYGYTF,TGTGCCACAGACGGGGATTCCTATGGCTACACCTTC
TRBJ2-4,.,TRBV12-5,TRBD2,CASGTGLAGTLQGLAKNIQYF,TGTGCTAGTGGAACAGGACTAGCGGGGACCCTCCAAGGATTAGCCAAAAACATTCAGTACTTC
TRBJ1-2,.,TRBV7-9,TRBD1,CASSLSGGNGYTF,TGTGCCAGCAGCTTATCAGGGGGCAATGGCTACACCTTC
TRBJ2-7,.,TRBV15,.,CATSRGDTNYEQYF,TGTGCCACCAGCAGAGGGGACACCAACTACGAGCAGTACTTC
TRBJ2-1,.,TRBV7-2,TRBD1,CASSLGTGEFNEQFF,TGTGCCAGCAGCCTCGGGACAGGGGAGTTCAATGAGCAGTTCTTC
TRBJ1-4,once,TRBV7-9,TRBD1,CASSSDFTGGVEKLFF,TGTGCCAGCAGCTCTGATTTTACAGGGGGTGTAGAAAAACTGTTTTTT
TRBJ2-1,.,TRBV2,.,CASSDEVVYEQFF,TGTGCCAGCAGTGACGAGGTAGTCTATGAGCAGTTCTTC
TRBJ1-4,.,TRBV6-5,.,CASSFGQHNEKLFF,TGTGCCAGCAGTTTCGGACAGCATAATGAAAAACTGTTTTTT
TRBJ1-2,many,TRBV5-6,TRBD1,CASKGQGGGYTF,TGTGCCAGCAAAGGACAGGGGGGCGGCTACACCTTC
TRBJ1-6,.,TRBV6-5,.,CASKRTENSPLHF,TGTGCCAGCAAAAGGACAGAAAATTCACCCCTCCACTTT
TRBJ2-7,.,TRBV23-1,TRBD1,CASTNPRDRAHEQYF,TGCGCCAGCACCAACCCCCGGGACAGGGCCCACGAGCAGTACTTC
TRBJ2-1,.,TRBV11-3,.,CASSSNRVSYNEQFF,TGTGCCAGCAGCTCCAACCGAGTCTCCTACAATGAGCAGTTCTTC
TRBJ1-4,.,TRBV12-5,.,CASGPPRGREGEKLFF,TGTGCTAGTGGTCCCCCTCGGGGGAGGGAAGGTGAAAAACTGTTTTTT
TRBJ1-6,.,TRBV11-2,.,CASSPQSYNSPLHF,TGTGCCAGCAGCCCGCAGTCATATAATTCACCCCTCCACTTT